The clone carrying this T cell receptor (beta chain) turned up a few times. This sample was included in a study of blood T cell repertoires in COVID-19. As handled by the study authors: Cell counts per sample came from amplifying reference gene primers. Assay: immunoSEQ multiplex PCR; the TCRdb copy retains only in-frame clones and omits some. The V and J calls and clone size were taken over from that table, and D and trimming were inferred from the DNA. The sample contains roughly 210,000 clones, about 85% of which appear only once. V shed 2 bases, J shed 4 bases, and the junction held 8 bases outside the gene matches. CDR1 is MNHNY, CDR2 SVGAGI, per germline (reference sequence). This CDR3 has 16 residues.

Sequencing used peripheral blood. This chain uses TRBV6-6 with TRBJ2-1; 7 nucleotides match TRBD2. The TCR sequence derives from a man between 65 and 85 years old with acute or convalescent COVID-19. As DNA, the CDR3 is TGTGCCAGCAGTTACACTTCCGGGACTACGTACAATGAGCAGTTCTTC. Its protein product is CASSYTSGTTYNEQFF.